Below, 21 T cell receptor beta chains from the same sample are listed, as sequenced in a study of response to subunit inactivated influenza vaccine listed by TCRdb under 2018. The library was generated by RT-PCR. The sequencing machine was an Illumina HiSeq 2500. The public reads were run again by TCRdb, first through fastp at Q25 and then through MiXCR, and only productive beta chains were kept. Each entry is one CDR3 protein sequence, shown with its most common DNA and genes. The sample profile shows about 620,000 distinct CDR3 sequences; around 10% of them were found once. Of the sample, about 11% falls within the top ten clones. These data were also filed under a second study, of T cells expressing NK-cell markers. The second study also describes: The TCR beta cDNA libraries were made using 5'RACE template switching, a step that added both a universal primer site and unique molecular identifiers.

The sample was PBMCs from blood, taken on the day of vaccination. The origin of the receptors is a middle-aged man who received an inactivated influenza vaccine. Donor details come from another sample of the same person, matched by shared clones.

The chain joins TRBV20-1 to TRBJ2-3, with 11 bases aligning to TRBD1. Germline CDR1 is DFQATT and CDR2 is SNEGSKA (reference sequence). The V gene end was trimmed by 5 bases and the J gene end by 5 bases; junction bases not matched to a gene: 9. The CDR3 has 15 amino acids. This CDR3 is CSAPRTGGTRDTQYF. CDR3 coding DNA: TGCAGTGCTCCTAGGACAGGGGGCACTAGAGATACGCAGTATTTT.

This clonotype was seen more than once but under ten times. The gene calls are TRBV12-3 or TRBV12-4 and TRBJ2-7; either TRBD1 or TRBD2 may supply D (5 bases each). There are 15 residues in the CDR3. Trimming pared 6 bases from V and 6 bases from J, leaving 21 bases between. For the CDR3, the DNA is TGTGCCAGCAGGGCCACCGGGACCGTTGGAATCGAGCAGTACTTC. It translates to CASRATGTVGIEQYF.

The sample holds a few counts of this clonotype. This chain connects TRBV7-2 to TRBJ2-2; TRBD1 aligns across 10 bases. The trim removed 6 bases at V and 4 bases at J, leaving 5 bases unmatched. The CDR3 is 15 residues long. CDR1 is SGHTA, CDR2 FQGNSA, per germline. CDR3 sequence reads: CASRPWTGGTGELFF. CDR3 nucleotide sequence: TGTGCCAGCAGGCCATGGACAGGGGGCACCGGGGAGCTGTTTTTT.

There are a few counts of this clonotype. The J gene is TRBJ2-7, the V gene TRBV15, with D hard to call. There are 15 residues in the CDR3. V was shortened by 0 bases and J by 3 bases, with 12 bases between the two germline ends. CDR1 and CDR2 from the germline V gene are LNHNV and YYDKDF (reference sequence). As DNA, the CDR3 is TGTGCCACCAGCAGAGATCTGGGTTTCATCTACGAGCAGTACTTC. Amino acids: CATSRDLGFIYEQYF.

The CDR3 nucleotides are TGTGCCAGTAGTATAGGAGTTCAGCCCCAGCATTTT. Amino acids: CASSIGVQPQHF. The chain recombines TRBV19 with TRBJ1-5, with unresolved D. The germline V gene encodes CDR1 LNHDA and CDR2 SQIVND (reference sequence). The CDR3 is 12 amino acids. V was cut by 1 base and J by 6 bases, with 4 bases left in between.

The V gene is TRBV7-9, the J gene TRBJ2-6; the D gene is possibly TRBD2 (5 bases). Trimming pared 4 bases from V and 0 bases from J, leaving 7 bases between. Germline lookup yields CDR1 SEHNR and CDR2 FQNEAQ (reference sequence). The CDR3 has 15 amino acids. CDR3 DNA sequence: TGTGCCAGCAGCTGGGAGCCCTCTGGGGCCAACGTCCTGACTTTC. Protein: CASSWEPSGANVLTF.

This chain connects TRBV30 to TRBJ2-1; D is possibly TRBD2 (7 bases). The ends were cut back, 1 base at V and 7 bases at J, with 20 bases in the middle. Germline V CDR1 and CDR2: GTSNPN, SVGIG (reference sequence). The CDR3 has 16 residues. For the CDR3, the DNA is TGTGCCTGGAGTGGTCCTGGTGGGGGGGCGGAGAATGAGCAGTTCTTC. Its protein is CAWSGPGGGAENEQFF.

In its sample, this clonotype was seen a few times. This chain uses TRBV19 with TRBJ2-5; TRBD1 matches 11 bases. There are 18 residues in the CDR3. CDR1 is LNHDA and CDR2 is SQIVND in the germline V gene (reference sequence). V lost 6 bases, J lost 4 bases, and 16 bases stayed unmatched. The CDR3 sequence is CASSLRLGTGGNGETQYF. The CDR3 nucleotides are TGTGCCAGTAGCCTTCGTCTCGGGACAGGGGGAAACGGAGAGACCCAGTACTTC.

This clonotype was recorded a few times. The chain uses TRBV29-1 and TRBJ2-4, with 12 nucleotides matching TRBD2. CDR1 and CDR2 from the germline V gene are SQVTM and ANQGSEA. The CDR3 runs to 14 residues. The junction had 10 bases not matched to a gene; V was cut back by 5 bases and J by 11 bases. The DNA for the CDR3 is TGCAGCGTTTCTCTAGCGGGAGGGCGTGGGGTTCAGTACTTC. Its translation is CSVSLAGGRGVQYF.

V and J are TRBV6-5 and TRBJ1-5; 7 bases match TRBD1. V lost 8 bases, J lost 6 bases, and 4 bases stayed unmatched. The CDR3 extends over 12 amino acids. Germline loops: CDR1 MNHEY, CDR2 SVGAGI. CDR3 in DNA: TGTGCCAGCCGATCAGGGGGTCAGCCCCAGCATTTT. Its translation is CASRSGGQPQHF.

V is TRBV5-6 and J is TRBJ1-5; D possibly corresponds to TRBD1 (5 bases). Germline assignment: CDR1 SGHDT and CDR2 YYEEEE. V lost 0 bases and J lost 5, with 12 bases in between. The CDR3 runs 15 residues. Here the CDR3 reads CASSLANQGDQPQHF. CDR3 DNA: TGTGCCAGCAGCTTGGCCAATCAGGGAGATCAGCCCCAGCATTTT.

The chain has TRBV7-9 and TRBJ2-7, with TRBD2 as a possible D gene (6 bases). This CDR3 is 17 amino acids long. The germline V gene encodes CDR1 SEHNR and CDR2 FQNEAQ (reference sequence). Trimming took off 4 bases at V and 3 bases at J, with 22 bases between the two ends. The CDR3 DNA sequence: TGTGCCAGCAGCTCCTTAACAGGAGGGGAACGTCGCTACGAGCAGTACTTC. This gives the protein CASSSLTGGERRYEQYF. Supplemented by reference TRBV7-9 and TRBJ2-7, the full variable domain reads DTGVSQNPRHKITKRGQNVTFRCDPISEHNRLYWYRQTLGQGPEFLTYFQNEAQLEKSRLLSDRFSAERPKGSFSTLEIQRTEQGDSAMYLCASSSLTGGERRYEQYFGPGTRLTVT.

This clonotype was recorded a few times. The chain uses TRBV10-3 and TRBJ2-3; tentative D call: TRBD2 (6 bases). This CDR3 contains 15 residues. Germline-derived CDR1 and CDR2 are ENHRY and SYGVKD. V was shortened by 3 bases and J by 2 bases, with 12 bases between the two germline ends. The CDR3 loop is CAISEGTPYTDTQYF. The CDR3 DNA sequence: TGTGCCATCAGTGAAGGGACTCCGTACACAGATACGCAGTATTTT.

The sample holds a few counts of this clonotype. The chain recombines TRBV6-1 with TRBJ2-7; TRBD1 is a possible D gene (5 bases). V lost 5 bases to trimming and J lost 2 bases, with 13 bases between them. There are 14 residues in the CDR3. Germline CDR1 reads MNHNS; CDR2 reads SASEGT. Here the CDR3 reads CASSPDSLAYEQYF. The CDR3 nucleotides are TGTGCCAGCAGTCCCGACAGTTTAGCCTACGAGCAGTACTTC.

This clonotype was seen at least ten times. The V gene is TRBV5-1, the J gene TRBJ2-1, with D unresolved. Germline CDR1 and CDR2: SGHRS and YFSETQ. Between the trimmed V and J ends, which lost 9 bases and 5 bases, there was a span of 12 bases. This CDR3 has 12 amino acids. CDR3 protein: CATASQNNEQFF. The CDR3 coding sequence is TGCGCCACCGCCTCCCAGAACAATGAGCAGTTCTTC.

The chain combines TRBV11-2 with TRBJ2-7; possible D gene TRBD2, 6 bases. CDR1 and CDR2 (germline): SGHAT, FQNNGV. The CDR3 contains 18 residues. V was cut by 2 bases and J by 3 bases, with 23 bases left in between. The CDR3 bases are TGTGCCAGCAGCTTATCATTCGGCGGGTCGGGGGATCTCTACGAGCAGTACTTC. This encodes CASSLSFGGSGDLYEQYF.

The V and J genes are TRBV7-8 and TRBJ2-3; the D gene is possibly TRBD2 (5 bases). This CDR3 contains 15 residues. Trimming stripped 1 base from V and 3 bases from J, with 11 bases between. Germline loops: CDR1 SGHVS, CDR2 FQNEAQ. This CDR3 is CASSLDRLTTDTQYF. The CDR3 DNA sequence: TGTGCCAGCAGCTTAGATAGACTAACGACAGATACGCAGTATTTT.

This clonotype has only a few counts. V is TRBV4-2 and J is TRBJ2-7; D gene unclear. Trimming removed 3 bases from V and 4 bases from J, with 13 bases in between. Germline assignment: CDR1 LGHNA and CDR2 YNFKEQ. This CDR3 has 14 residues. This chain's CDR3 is CASSHSLGEYEQYF. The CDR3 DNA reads TGTGCCAGCAGCCACTCTTTAGGCGAATACGAGCAGTACTTC.

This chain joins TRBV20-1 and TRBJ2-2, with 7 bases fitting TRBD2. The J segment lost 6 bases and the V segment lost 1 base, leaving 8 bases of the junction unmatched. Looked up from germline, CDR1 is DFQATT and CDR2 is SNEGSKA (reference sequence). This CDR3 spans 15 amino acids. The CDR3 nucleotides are TGCAGTGCTAGAGTCGGGGGGAGCTACGCCGGGGAGCTGTTTTTT. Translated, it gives CSARVGGSYAGELFF.

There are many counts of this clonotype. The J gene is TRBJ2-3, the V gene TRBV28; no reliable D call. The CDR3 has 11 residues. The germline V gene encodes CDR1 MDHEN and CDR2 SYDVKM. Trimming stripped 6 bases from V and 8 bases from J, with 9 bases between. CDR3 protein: CASSQMRTQYF. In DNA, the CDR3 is TGTGCCAGCAGCCAGATGCGTACGCAGTATTTT.

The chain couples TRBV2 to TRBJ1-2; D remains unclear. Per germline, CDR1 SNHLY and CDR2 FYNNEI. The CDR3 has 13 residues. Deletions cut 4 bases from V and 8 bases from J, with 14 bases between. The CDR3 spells CASSVTDSVGYTF. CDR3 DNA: TGTGCCAGCAGTGTTACGGACTCTGTGGGCTACACCTTC.